A single T cell receptor (beta chain) is shown here with its context. Its antigen is as yet unknown. These data are taken from a study of T cells in localized non-small cell lung cancer. General study points: In uninvolved adjacent lung, T cell clonality reached its highest value, exceeding tumor.

Per germline, CDR1 MNHEY and CDR2 SVGAGI. Losses at the gene ends were 4 bases for V and 7 bases for J; bases not matched to a gene: 14. The CDR3 totals 16 residues. Produced via immunoSEQ multiplex PCR; TCRdb's table is partial and in-frame only. The data show over 20,000 clones, approximately 84% seen once. The V call is TRBV6-5, the J call TRBJ2-7; 9 bases are a match to TRBD2. The material sequenced was peripheral blood, taken before any cancer treatment. This receptor was taken from an older male donor with stage II squamous cell lung carcinoma. The CDR3 DNA reads as TGTGCCAGCAGTTCTGGGGGGGGCGGGAGGGCCTCGGAGCAGTACTTC. Translating gives CASSSGGGGRASEQYF.